Sequencing of this T cell receptor (beta chain) was carried out in a study of response to subunit inactivated influenza vaccine. Notes on the study in general: Authors proposed each seasonal influenza vaccination draws in few new T cells.

In this sample, this clonotype turned up a few times. Its antigen is as yet unknown. V was trimmed by 3 bases and J by 5 bases, leaving 11 bases between them. The CDR3 runs to 15 residues. CDR1 LGHNA and CDR2 YSLEER come from the germline V gene. TCRdb analysed the RT-PCR reads with MiXCR anew, one entry per CDR3 protein. The table records around 650,000 distinct CDR3 sequences, around 14% of them present only once. The specimen was PBMCs from blood, collected about 12 days after vaccination. This TCR was recovered from a man aged 50-59 years who received an inactivated influenza vaccine. The chain recombines TRBV4-3 with TRBJ1-6; TRBD1 might be the D (6 bases). The CDR3 region has the DNA TGCGCCAGCAGCCAGAAGGCAGGGGATAATTCACCCCTCCACTTT. It specifies CASSQKAGDNSPLHF.